This TCR beta chain was recorded in a study of blood T cell repertoires in COVID-19. Trimming cost V 10 bases and J 3 bases; bases outside gene matches: 3. Germline values: CDR1 LNHDA, CDR2 SQIVND (reference sequence). CDR3 length: 14 amino acids. TCRdb's copy holds only in-frame clones and misses some; the assay was immunoSEQ multiplex PCR. The sample comprises 540,000 or so clones, roughly nine tenths of which are singletons, and about 8% rests with the top ten. This chain links TRBV19 with TRBJ1-6, with 10 bases aligning to TRBD1. This TCR derives from a woman aged 45 to 65 with COVID-19, enrolled during active disease. The sequenced material came from peripheral blood. CDR3 residues: CATGTGVYNSPLHF. The CDR3 DNA is TGTGCCACAGGGACAGGGGTCTATAATTCACCCCTCCACTTT.